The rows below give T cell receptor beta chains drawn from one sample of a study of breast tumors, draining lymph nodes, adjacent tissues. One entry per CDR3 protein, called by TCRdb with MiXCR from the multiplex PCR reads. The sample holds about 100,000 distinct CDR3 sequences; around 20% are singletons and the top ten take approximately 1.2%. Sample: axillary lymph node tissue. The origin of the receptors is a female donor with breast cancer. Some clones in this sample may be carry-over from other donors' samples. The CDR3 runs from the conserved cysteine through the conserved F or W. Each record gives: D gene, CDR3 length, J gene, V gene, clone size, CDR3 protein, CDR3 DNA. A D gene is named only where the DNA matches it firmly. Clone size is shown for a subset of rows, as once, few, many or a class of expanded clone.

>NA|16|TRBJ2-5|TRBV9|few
CASSVSGAIREETQYF
TGTGCCAGCAGCGTATCGGGTGCTATCAGAGAGGAGACCCAGTACTTC
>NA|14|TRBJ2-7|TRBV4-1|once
CASSQAAGDYEQYF
TGCGCCAGCAGCCAAGCAGCTGGGGACTACGAGCAGTACTTC
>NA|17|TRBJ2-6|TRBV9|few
CASSTRAFVSGANVLTF
TGTGCCAGCAGCACCAGGGCCTTCGTCTCTGGGGCCAACGTCCTGACTTTC
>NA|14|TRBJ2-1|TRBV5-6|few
CASSLGVTPKEQFF
TGTGCCAGCAGCTTGGGGGTTACACCAAAAGAGCAGTTCTTC
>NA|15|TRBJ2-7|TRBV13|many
CASSWRLRGGYEQYF
TGTGCCAGCAGCTGGCGACTTAGAGGGGGTTACGAGCAGTACTTC
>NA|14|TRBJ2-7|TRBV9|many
CASSPSGPSYEQYF
TGTGCCAGCAGCCCGAGCGGGCCCTCGTACGAGCAGTACTTC
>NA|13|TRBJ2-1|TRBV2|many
CASSEWDYNEQFF
TGTGCCAGCAGTGAGTGGGACTACAATGAGCAGTTCTTC
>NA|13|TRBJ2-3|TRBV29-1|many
CSVAGRFTDTQYF
TGCAGCGTCGCGGGCCGATTCACAGATACGCAGTATTTT
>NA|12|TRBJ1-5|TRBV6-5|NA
CASSRLGQPQHF
TGTGCCAGCAGTAGACTGGGGCAGCCCCAGCATTTT
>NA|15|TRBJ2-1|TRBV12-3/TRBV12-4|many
CASSTSGARYNEQFF
TGTGCCAGCAGTACTTCAGGGGCTCGCTACAATGAGCAGTTCTTC
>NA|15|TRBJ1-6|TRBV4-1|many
CASSQDSGGRTPLHF
TGCGCCAGCAGCCAAGACTCGGGGGGGAGGACACCCCTCCACTTT
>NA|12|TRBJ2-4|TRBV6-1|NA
CASSEREDIQYF
TGTGCCAGCAGTGAACGGGAAGACATTCAGTACTTC
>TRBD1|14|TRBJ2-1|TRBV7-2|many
CASSRQGDYNEQFF
TGTGCCAGCAGCCGCCAGGGGGATTACAATGAGCAGTTCTTC
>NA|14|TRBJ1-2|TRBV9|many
CASSPWGGAYGYTF
TGTGCCAGCAGTCCCTGGGGGGGGGCCTATGGCTACACCTTC
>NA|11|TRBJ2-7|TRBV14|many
CASSQADEQYF
TGTGCCAGCAGCCAAGCTGACGAGCAGTACTTC
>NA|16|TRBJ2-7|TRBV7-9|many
CASSFSPSDRTYEQYF
TGTGCCAGCAGCTTTAGCCCATCGGACAGAACCTACGAGCAGTACTTC
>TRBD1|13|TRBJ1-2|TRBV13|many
CASSPRDSYGYTF
TGTGCCAGCAGCCCGAGGGACAGCTATGGCTACACCTTC
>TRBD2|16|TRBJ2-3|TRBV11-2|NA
CASSPVLGGRSDTQYF
TGTGCCAGCAGCCCGGTTCTCGGCGGGAGATCAGATACGCAGTATTTT
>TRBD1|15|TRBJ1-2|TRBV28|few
CASSLPDRESYGYTF
TGTGCCAGCAGTTTACCCGACAGGGAGAGCTATGGCTACACCTTC
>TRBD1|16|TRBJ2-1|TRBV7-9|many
CASSPWDRGTYNEQFF
TGTGCCAGCAGCCCATGGGACAGGGGAACGTACAATGAGCAGTTCTTC
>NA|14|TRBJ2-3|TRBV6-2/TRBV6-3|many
CASSWRLVTDTQYF
TGTGCCAGCAGTTGGAGACTAGTAACAGATACGCAGTATTTT
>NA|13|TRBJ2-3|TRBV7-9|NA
CASSLQGSGTQYF
TGTGCCAGCAGCTTACAGGGTTCAGGTACGCAGTATTTT